This T cell receptor beta chain emerged from a study of blood T cell repertoires in COVID-19. Study-level background: Sources were T cells, B-cell-depleted T cells, or PBMCs; the material itself was cDNA or gDNA.

V shed 2 bases and J shed 1 base, with 9 bases lying between them. The CDR3 extends over 14 amino acids. Germline CDR1 is SGHRS and CDR2 is YFSETQ. How the authors handled the data: Nucleated cell counts were estimated from reference gene primer amplification. The repertoire was sequenced with immunoSEQ multiplex PCR; TCRdb's copy has only in-frame clones and lacks some. V and J calls and clone size follow that table, whereas D and trimming were derived from the DNA. This sample has roughly 250,000 clones, with roughly 87% found just once. This sequence originates from a man between 60 and 75 years old who had recovered from COVID-19. The sample taken for sequencing was peripheral blood. The chain recombines TRBV5-1 with TRBJ1-1, with D unresolved. The CDR3 loop is CASSFDPRNTEAFF. The CDR3 region has the DNA TGCGCCAGCAGCTTTGACCCTAGGAACACTGAAGCTTTCTTT.